This T cell receptor beta chain stems from a study of cytomegalovirus exposure and HLA in healthy donors. Regarding the study as a whole: By HLA locus, TCR association rates varied in a later analysis, with DRB1 showing the most and HLA-C the fewest.

The CDR3 is made up of 15 amino acids. Trimming took off 4 bases at V and 2 bases at J, with 16 bases between the two ends. Germline-derived CDR1 and CDR2 are SGHNT and YYREEE (reference sequence). This clone was seen a handful of times. What it recognizes is unknown. 13 Jbeta primers and 60 Vbeta primers were used for the PCR. Clones were read by immunoSEQ multiplex PCR, and TCRdb kept only the in-frame ones, dropping some. The sample has about 160,000 clones; around 85% are singletons. The sample comprised PBMCs. The clonotype comes from a human donor in good health. This sequence joins TRBV5-4 and TRBJ2-7; D possibly corresponds to TRBD2 (6 bases). CDR3 in amino acids: CASSPGRTITYEQYF. In nucleotides, the CDR3 is TGTGCCAGCAGCCCCGGCCGGACTATAACCTACGAGCAGTACTTC.